The rows below give T cell receptor beta chains drawn from one sample of a study of blood T cell repertoires in COVID-19. Repertoires were generated with immunoSEQ multiplex PCR, while TCRdb's copy carries only in-frame clones and drops some. In the table there are some 25,000 clones, 80% to 90% of which are singletons. Sequenced input: peripheral blood. The receptors come from a man aged 65 to 85 with acute or convalescent COVID-19. Each CDR3 is given with its conserved first and last residue. The order of the fields is clone size, V gene, D gene, J gene, CDR3 protein, CDR3 DNA. D genes are given only for firm matches. A clone size is listed for some rows: how often the clone was seen (once, few, many), or a class if it is expanded.

size: -; V: TRBV7-9; D: TRBD1; J: TRBJ2-3; CDR3: CASSSRTGLTDTQYF; DNA: TGTGCCAGCAGCTCCAGGACAGGGCTGACAGATACGCAGTATTTT
size: few; V: TRBV27; D: TRBD1; J: TRBJ1-1; CDR3: CASRVAGTGSPYTEAFF; DNA: TGTGCCAGCAGAGTTGCCGGGACAGGGTCCCCTTACACTGAAGCTTTCTTT
size: -; V: TRBV6-5; D: -; J: TRBJ2-7; CDR3: CASTDGHSYEQYF; DNA: TGTGCCAGCACCGATGGACATTCCTACGAGCAGTACTTC
size: -; V: TRBV7-9; D: -; J: TRBJ2-7; CDR3: CASSFNYEQYF; DNA: TGTGCCAGCAGCTTTAACTACGAGCAGTACTTC
size: -; V: TRBV5-1; D: -; J: TRBJ1-2; CDR3: CASSSGEFGGYTF; DNA: TGCGCCAGCAGCTCCGGGGAGTTCGGGGGCTACACCTTC
size: -; V: TRBV28; D: TRBD1; J: TRBJ1-5; CDR3: CASSAQGGRDQPQHF; DNA: TGTGCCAGCAGCGCACAGGGGGGCCGGGATCAGCCCCAGCATTTT
size: -; V: TRBV10-3; D: TRBD1; J: TRBJ2-7; CDR3: CAISSGTGGNEQYF; DNA: TGTGCCATCAGTAGTGGGACAGGGGGGAACGAGCAGTACTTC
size: few; V: TRBV5-6; D: TRBD1; J: TRBJ1-3; CDR3: CASSLGQGRGNTIYF; DNA: TGTGCCAGCAGCTTGGGACAGGGTCGGGGAAACACCATATATTTT
size: -; V: TRBV6-6; D: TRBD1; J: TRBJ2-6; CDR3: CASSPPTGTGANVLTF; DNA: TGTGCCAGCAGTCCTCCGACAGGGACTGGGGCCAACGTCCTGACTTTC
size: -; V: TRBV7-2; D: -; J: TRBJ2-2; CDR3: CASSLNAWGDTGELFF; DNA: TGTGCCAGCAGCTTGAATGCGTGGGGGGACACCGGGGAGCTGTTTTTT
size: -; V: TRBV7-3; D: -; J: TRBJ2-1; CDR3: CASSLTLGGSEQFF; DNA: TGTGCCAGCAGCTTAACGCTAGGGGGTTCTGAGCAGTTCTTC
size: -; V: TRBV11-2; D: TRBD1; J: TRBJ2-7; CDR3: CASSLPDRVGYEQYF; DNA: TGTGCCAGCAGCTTACCAGACAGGGTGGGATACGAGCAGTACTTC
size: -; V: TRBV28; D: -; J: TRBJ1-5; CDR3: CASSHLQGPQPQHF; DNA: TGTGCCAGCAGTCACTTACAGGGTCCGCAGCCCCAGCATTTT
size: -; V: TRBV6-5; D: TRBD1; J: TRBJ1-1; CDR3: CASSYPGTGEAEAFF; DNA: TGTGCCAGCAGTTACCCTGGGACAGGGGAGGCTGAAGCTTTCTTT
size: -; V: TRBV2; D: TRBD1; J: TRBJ1-2; CDR3: CASSEIEPGTAPNGGYTF; DNA: TGTGCCAGCAGTGAGATAGAACCTGGGACAGCCCCCAACGGTGGCTACACCTTC